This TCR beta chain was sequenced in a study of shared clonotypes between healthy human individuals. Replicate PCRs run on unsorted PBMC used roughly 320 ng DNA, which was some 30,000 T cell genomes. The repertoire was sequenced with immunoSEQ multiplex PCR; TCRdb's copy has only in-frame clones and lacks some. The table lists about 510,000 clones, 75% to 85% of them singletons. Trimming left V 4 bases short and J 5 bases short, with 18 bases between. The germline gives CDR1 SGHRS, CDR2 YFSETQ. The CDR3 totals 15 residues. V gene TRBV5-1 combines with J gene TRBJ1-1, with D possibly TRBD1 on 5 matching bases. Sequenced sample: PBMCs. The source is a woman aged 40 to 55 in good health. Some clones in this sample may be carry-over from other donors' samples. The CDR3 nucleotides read TGCGCCAGCAGCCCGGGGTCCCGGCGGGGGACTGAAGCTTTCTTT. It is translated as CASSPGSRRGTEAFF.